This TCR beta chain was captured by sequencing in a study of blood T cell repertoires in COVID-19 (dated by TCRdb to about 2020). Notes on the research overall: Collaborator samples came from the United States, Italy and Spain and covered acute and convalescent phases of COVID-19. The dataset comprised deeply sampled blood TCRbeta repertoires from subjects exposed to, actively infected with, or recovered from COVID-19. Where available, HLA class I and class II types were taken from metadata supplied by the sample provider and were not determined by assay-based typing. A de-identified subject ID, COVID-19 status, age in years and sex were almost always included in the sample metadata. The material from the prospective study consisted of cDNA or gDNA derived from T cells, B-cell-depleted T cells, or PBMCs. A freely available public database, intended as a resource for researchers studying the immune response to SARS-CoV-2, is where the repertoires were released. Samples were obtained from the ongoing ImmuneRACE study (first 160 participants) and from over a thousand subjects provided by 6 global collaborators.

On the study overall, not on this receptor specifically: Clinical and demographic metadata were provided uncurated, with the amount varying by source and participant.

Another Seattle source contributed samples from volunteer blood donors who had recovered from COVID-19. Whole blood was collected in K2EDTA tubes by collaborating institutions according to the institutions' own protocols. Collaborator samples were shipped for TCRbeta analysis as frozen whole blood, isolated PBMCs, or DNA extracted from either sample type. Concerning this clone: Which antigen it targets is not known. No base quality information exists; no much larger clone differs at one position.

TCRbeta CDR3 regions were amplified from genomic DNA using the immunoSEQ Assay, a bias-controlled multiplex PCR. As for the authors' bioinformatics: The number of nucleated cells in each sample was estimated by amplification of reference gene primers within the assay. Sequence reads were collapsed and filtered to measure the absolute abundance of every unique TCRbeta CDR3 rearrangement. For each sample, productive Simpson clonality was calculated by taking the square root of Simpson's diversity index across productive rearrangements. TCRdb carries this immuneACCESS record with in-frame sequences only. Its versions omit some clonotypes, under half of them owing to an unresolved V gene in the studies checked, with the rest unexplained. The V and J calls and the clone size are those of that table, but D and trimming were determined from the DNA. The sample table lists about 110,000 clones, approximately 91% of them with a count of one. The biggest ten clones account for almost 8.5% of the sample.

From its cysteine to its phenylalanine, the CDR3 spans 15 amino acids. Just CDR3 DNA is preserved here, 45 bases in frame from base 1. The germline V gene specifies MNHEY as CDR1 and SVGAGI as CDR2. Trimming takes 4 bases from V and 10 bases from J, and the germline ends sit 19 bases apart. The sample consisted of peripheral blood. The chain is assembled from TRBV6-5 and TRBJ1-4, with TRBD1 as a weak D call on 6 bases. The clonotype comes from a woman in her 70s who had recovered from COVID-19. In nucleotide form, the sequence is TGTGCCAGCAGTTCCCAGGGGCCCCCCATGGGAAAACTGTTTTTT. It is translated as CASSSQGPPMGKLFF.